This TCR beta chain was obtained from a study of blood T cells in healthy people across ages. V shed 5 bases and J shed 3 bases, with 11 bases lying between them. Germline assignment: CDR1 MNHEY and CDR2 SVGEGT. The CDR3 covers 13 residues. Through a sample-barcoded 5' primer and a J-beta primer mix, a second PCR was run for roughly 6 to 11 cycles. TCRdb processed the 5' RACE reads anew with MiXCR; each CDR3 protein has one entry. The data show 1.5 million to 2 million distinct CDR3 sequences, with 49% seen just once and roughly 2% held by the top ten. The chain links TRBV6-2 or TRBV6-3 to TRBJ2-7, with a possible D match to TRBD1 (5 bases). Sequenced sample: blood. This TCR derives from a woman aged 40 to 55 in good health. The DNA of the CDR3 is TGTGCCAGCAGTAGGGGCTTCCTCTACGAGCAGTACTTC. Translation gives CASSRGFLYEQYF.